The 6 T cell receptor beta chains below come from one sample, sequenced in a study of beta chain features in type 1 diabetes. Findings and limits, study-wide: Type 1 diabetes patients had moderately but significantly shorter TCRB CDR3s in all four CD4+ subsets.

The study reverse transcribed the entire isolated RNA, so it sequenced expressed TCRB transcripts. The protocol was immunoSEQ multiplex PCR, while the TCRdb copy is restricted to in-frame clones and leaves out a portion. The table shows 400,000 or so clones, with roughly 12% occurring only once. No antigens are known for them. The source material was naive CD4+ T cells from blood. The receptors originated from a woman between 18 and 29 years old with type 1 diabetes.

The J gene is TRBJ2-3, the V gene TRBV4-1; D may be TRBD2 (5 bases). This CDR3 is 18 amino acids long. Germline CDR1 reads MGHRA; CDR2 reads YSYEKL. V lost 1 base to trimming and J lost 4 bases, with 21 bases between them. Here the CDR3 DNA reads TGCGCCAGCAGCCAAGGCCTAGCTGGGTTCACGTTGGCAGATACGCAGTATTTT. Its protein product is CASSQGLAGFTLADTQYF.

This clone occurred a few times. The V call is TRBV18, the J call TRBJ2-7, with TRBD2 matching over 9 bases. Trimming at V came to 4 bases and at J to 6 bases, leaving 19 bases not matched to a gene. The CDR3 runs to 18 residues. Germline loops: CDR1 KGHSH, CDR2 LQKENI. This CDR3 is CASSLTSGTSLYVGEQYF. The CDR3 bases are TGTGCCAGCTCACTCACGTCCGGGACTAGCCTTTATGTGGGCGAGCAGTACTTC.

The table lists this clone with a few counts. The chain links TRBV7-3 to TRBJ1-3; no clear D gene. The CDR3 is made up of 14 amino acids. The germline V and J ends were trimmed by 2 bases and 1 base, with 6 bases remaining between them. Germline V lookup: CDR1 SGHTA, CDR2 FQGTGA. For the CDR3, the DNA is TGTGCCAGCAGCTTAGCAGCGTCTGGAAACACCATATATTTT. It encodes CASSLAASGNTIYF.

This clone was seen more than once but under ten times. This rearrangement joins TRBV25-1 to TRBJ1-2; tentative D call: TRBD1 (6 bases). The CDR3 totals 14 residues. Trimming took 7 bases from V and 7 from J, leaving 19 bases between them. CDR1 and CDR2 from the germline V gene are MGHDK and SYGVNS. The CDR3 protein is CASKEGAGEGGYTF. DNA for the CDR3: TGTGCCAGCAAAGAAGGTGCAGGGGAGGGTGGCTACACCTTC.

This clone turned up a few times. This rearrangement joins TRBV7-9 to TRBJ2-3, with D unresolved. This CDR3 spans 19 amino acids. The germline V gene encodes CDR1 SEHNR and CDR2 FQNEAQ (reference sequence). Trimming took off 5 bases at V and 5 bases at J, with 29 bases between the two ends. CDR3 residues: CASSQYKLPRPTGQDTQYF. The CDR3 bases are TGTGCCAGCAGCCAATACAAACTACCTCGGCCGACGGGTCAAGATACGCAGTATTTT.

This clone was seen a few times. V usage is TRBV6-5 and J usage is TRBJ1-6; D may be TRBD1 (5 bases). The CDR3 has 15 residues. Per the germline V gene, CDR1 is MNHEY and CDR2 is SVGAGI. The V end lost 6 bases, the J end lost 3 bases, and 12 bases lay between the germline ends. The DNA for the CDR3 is TGTGCCAGCAGGAACCAGGGAAGCTATAATTCACCCCTCCACTTT. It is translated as CASRNQGSYNSPLHF.